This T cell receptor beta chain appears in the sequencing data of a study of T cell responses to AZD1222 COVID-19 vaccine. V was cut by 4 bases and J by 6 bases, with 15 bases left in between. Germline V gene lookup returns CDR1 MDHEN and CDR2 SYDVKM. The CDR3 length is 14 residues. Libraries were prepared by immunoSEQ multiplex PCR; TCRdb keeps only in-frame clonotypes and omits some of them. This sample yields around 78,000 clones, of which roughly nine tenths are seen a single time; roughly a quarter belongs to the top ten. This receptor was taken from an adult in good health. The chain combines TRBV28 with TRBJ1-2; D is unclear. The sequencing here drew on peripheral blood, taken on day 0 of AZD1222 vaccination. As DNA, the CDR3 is TGTGCCAGCAGTTCTTTGTCAGGCCCTAATGGCTACACCTTC. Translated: CASSSLSGPNGYTF.